The 24 T cell receptor beta chains presented below share a single source sample, sequenced in a study of OX40 agonist ivuxolimab in advanced cancers. Clones were read by immunoSEQ multiplex PCR, and TCRdb kept only the in-frame ones, dropping some. This sample has about 35,000 clones, with 92% found just once. The starting material was CD4+ or CD8+ T cells sorted from blood, obtained in a trial of the OX40 agonist ivuxolimab. The receptors originated from an adult with an advanced solid tumor such as melanoma, head and neck, liver or kidney cancer.

V usage is TRBV4-2 and J usage is TRBJ2-3; perhaps TRBD1 as D (6 bases). The CDR3 consists of 17 residues. Germline V lookup: CDR1 LGHNA, CDR2 YNFKEQ. Trimming stripped 0 bases from V and 3 bases from J, with 16 bases between. The CDR3 nucleotides are TGTGCCAGCAGCCAAGACAGACAGGCCTTAGGGACAGATACGCAGTATTTT. Amino acid sequence: CASSQDRQALGTDTQYF.

Judged by abundance, this clone is medium-sized (0.01 to 0.1%). The V gene is TRBV6-5, the J gene TRBJ2-1; no firm D call. Germline CDR1 MNHEY, CDR2 SVGAGI. Trimming left V 6 bases short and J 0 bases short, with 9 bases between. The CDR3 loop spans 14 amino acids. Here the CDR3 DNA reads TGTGCCAGCAGCAATCACCCCTCCTACAATGAGCAGTTCTTC. Protein product: CASSNHPSYNEQFF.

The chain combines TRBV20-1 with TRBJ2-3; TRBD1 agrees at 7 bases. CDR1 and CDR2 from the germline V gene are DFQATT and SNEGSKA (reference sequence). CDR3 length equals 11 residues. Germline trimming cut 0 bases from V and 11 bases from J; bases unmatched to any gene: 2. The CDR3 sequence is CSARETGLQYF. The CDR3, as DNA: TGCAGTGCTAGAGAGACAGGGTTGCAGTATTTT.

The genes are TRBV13 and TRBJ2-2; tentatively, D is TRBD2 (6 bases). The CDR3 has 13 residues. The ends were cut back, 7 bases at V and 5 bases at J, with 11 bases in the middle. Germline assignment: CDR1 PRHDT and CDR2 FYEKMQ (reference sequence). CDR3 amino acids: CASTGVGTGELFF. As DNA, the CDR3 is TGTGCCAGCACGGGAGTTGGAACCGGGGAGCTGTTTTTT.

V gene TRBV30 combines with J gene TRBJ2-7; no firm D call. In germline, CDR1 is GTSNPN, CDR2 SVGIG (reference sequence). The CDR3 totals 13 residues. V lost 3 bases and J 1 base, leaving 10 bases between the germline ends. The CDR3: CAWRRLLSYEQYF. The CDR3 DNA reads as TGTGCCTGGAGACGTCTCTTGTCCTACGAGCAGTACTTC.

V gene TRBV7-9 combines with J gene TRBJ2-7; 7 positions match TRBD2. V gave up 1 base and J gave up 3 bases; unmatched junction bases: 3. Germline V gene lookup returns CDR1 SEHNR and CDR2 FQNEAQ (reference sequence). The CDR3 loop spans 14 amino acids. The CDR3 protein is CASSLGPSGYEQYF. The CDR3 coding sequence is TGTGCCAGCAGCTTAGGGCCTAGCGGCTACGAGCAGTACTTC.

The V call is TRBV28, the J call TRBJ2-1; 11 bases match TRBD1. This CDR3 is 15 amino acids long. Per germline, CDR1 MDHEN and CDR2 SYDVKM. Germline trimming cut 6 bases from V and 6 bases from J; bases unmatched to any gene: 7. CDR3 sequence (DNA): TGTGCCAGCAGCCTGGACAGGGGGCTGGGCAATGAGCAGTTCTTC. This sequence encodes CASSLDRGLGNEQFF.

V usage is TRBV7-8 and J usage is TRBJ2-1; the match to TRBD1 covers 7 bases. The V gene end was trimmed by 1 base and the J gene end by 2 bases; junction bases not matched to a gene: 5. Germline-derived CDR1 and CDR2 are SGHVS and FQNEAQ. The CDR3 loop spans 16 amino acids. The CDR3 nucleotides read TGTGCCAGCAGCTTAGAAGCAGGGACAGCCTACAATGAGCAGTTCTTC. Its protein is CASSLEAGTAYNEQFF.

The chain joins TRBV30 to TRBJ1-1; D unclear. The germline V and J ends were trimmed by 0 bases and 0 bases, with 11 bases remaining between them. This CDR3 contains 15 residues. The germline gives CDR1 GTSNPN, CDR2 SVGIG (reference sequence). Written as DNA, the CDR3 is TGTGCCTGGAGTGTACACCCGGTCATGAACACTGAAGCTTTCTTT. Its translation is CAWSVHPVMNTEAFF. The complete variable domain, with remaining parts taken from reference TRBV30 and TRBJ1-1, reads SQTIHQWPATLVQPVGSPLSLECTVEGTSNPNLYWYRQAAGRGLQLLFYSVGIGQISSEVPQNLSASRPQDRQFILSSKKLLLSDSGFYLCAWSVHPVMNTEAFFGQGTRLTVV.

The rearrangement links TRBV7-6 to TRBJ2-3; perhaps TRBD2 as D (6 bases). Germline assignment: CDR1 SGHVS and CDR2 FNYEAQ. V was pared by 4 bases and J by 6 bases, with 14 bases between. The CDR3 is 14 amino acids. Here the CDR3 reads CASSSSPSGDTQYF. CDR3 coding DNA: TGTGCCAGCAGCTCGAGTCCGAGCGGGGATACGCAGTATTTT.

This chain links TRBV6-6 with TRBJ2-7; D gene unclear. Trimming removed 1 base from V and 3 bases from J, with 7 bases in between. This CDR3 has 13 amino acids. Germline CDR1 and CDR2: MNHNY and SVGAGI (reference sequence). CDR3 sequence: CASSYLFNYEQYF. CDR3 in DNA: TGTGCCAGCAGTTACTTATTCAACTACGAGCAGTACTTC.

The rearrangement uses TRBV28 and TRBJ1-1; D is undetermined. Trimming stripped 3 bases from V and 4 bases from J, with 9 bases between. This CDR3 is built from 13 residues. Germline lookup yields CDR1 MDHEN and CDR2 SYDVKM. The CDR3 sequence is CASSFNSRTEAFF. The CDR3 bases are TGTGCCAGCAGTTTCAACTCACGCACTGAAGCTTTCTTT.

The table lists this clone with a count of one. The rearrangement joins TRBV14 to TRBJ2-5, with 11 bases identical to TRBD2. V shed 1 base and J 4 bases; nucleotides not matched to a gene: 8. Germline CDR1 reads SGHDN; CDR2 reads FVKESK. The CDR3 spans 17 residues. The CDR3 DNA reads as TGTGCCAGCAGCCAAGTTCTGACTAGCGGGATTGTAGAGACCCAGTACTTC. It specifies CASSQVLTSGIVETQYF.

The chain is built from TRBV28 and TRBJ2-1, with 7 bases lining up with TRBD2. The germline V gene has CDR1 MDHEN and CDR2 SYDVKM. The CDR3 is made up of 17 amino acids. The ends lost 7 bases at V and 9 bases at J; junction bases unmatched: 21. The CDR3 region has the DNA TGTGCCAGCACCTTATCCGTGTACGGGAGGTCCCTAGGTGAGCAGTTCTTC. Protein: CASTLSVYGRSLGEQFF. The full variable domain, rest sourced from reference TRBV28 and TRBJ2-1, is DVKVTQSSRYLVKRTGEKVFLECVQDMDHENMFWYRQDPGLGLRLIYFSYDVKMKEKGDIPEGYSVSREKKERFSLILESASTNQTSMYLCASTLSVYGRSLGEQFFGPGTRLTVL.

The chain couples TRBV4-1 to TRBJ2-2, with 10 bases that match TRBD2. Germline trimming cut 3 bases from V and 7 bases from J; bases unmatched to any gene: 11. Per the germline V gene, CDR1 is MGHRA and CDR2 is YSYEKL. The CDR3 sequence is 17 residues long. CDR3 sequence: CASSHPGLAVYGGELFF. CDR3 sequence (DNA): TGCGCCAGCAGCCACCCAGGACTAGCGGTTTACGGCGGGGAGCTGTTTTTT.

The chain recombines TRBV6-1 with TRBJ2-7; possibly TRBD2 for D (6 bases). The CDR3 consists of 13 residues. Germline values: CDR1 MNHNS, CDR2 SASEGT. Trimming shortened V by 6 bases and J by 2 bases, and 11 bases separated the two germline ends. CDR3 DNA: TGTGCCAGCAGAGGGACTCCCGCCTACGAGCAGTACTTC. It encodes CASRGTPAYEQYF.

V gene TRBV4-1 combines with J gene TRBJ1-5; D not resolved. Germline V gene sequence: CDR1 MGHRA, CDR2 YSYEKL. V gave up 4 bases and J gave up 7 bases, with 11 bases separating them. The CDR3 is 13 residues long. CDR3 in DNA: TGCGCCAGCAGCCCCCCGGGTCACCAGCCCCAGCATTTT. As protein: CASSPPGHQPQHF.

This clone was seen a single time. The chain uses TRBV23-1 and TRBJ1-4, with 9 bases that match TRBD1. TRBV23-1 carries the ORF label, with uncertain function. V dropped 3 bases and J dropped 5; count of bases not matched to a gene: 4. CDR3 length: 15 amino acids. Here the CDR3 DNA reads TGCGCCAGCAGTCAGAGGGACAGGGAAAATGAAAAACTGTTTTTT. This sequence encodes CASSQRDRENEKLFF.

The chain joins TRBV28 to TRBJ2-1; tentatively, D is TRBD1 or TRBD2 (5 bases each). Between the trimmed V and J ends, which lost 6 bases and 2 bases, there was a span of 11 bases. The CDR3 totals 14 residues. Germline CDR1 reads MDHEN; CDR2 reads SYDVKM. The CDR3 spells CASRSLGPYNEQFF. The CDR3 DNA is TGTGCCAGCAGGAGTCTGGGACCCTACAATGAGCAGTTCTTC. The whole variable domain, filled in from reference TRBV28 and TRBJ2-1, reads DVKVTQSSRYLVKRTGEKVFLECVQDMDHENMFWYRQDPGLGLRLIYFSYDVKMKEKGDIPEGYSVSREKKERFSLILESASTNQTSMYLCASRSLGPYNEQFFGPGTRLTVL.

The CDR3, as DNA: TGTGCCAGCAGTCCCCCACTAGGGAACTATGAGCAGTTCTTC. Its translation is CASSPPLGNYEQFF. The rearrangement links TRBV28 to TRBJ2-1; weak D call: TRBD2 (5 bases). The CDR3 spans 14 residues. The germline V gene encodes CDR1 MDHEN and CDR2 SYDVKM. Trimming cost V 5 bases and J 8 bases, with 16 bases left between them.

CDR3 residues: CASSFQGSGTDTQYF. The CDR3 nucleotides read TGTGCCAGCAGCTTCCAGGGGTCGGGCACAGATACGCAGTATTTT. This chain joins TRBV5-6 and TRBJ2-3, with D perhaps matching TRBD1 (6 bases). CDR1 and CDR2 from the germline V gene are SGHDT and YYEEEE. CDR3 length: 15 residues. V was shortened by 2 bases and J by 1 base, with 11 bases between the two germline ends.

The chain has TRBV7-3 and TRBJ2-7; the D is unclear. CDR3 size: 13 residues. Germline V gene data show CDR1 as SGHTA and CDR2 as FQGTGA. Trimming cost V 2 bases and J 8 bases, with 13 bases left between them. Here the CDR3 reads CASSLGTGGQQYF. The CDR3 DNA reads as TGTGCCAGCAGCTTAGGTACGGGCGGTCAGCAGTACTTC. Full variable domain (remainder filled in from reference TRBV7-3 and TRBJ2-7): GAGVSQTPSNKVTEKGKYVELRCDPISGHTALYWYRQSLGQGPEFLIYFQGTGAADDSGLPNDRFFAVRPEGSVSTLKIQRTERGDSAVYLCASSLGTGGQQYFGPGTRLTVT.

V is TRBV5-1 and J is TRBJ2-7; TRBD2 might be the D (6 bases). The CDR3 loop spans 13 amino acids. Germline V gives CDR1 SGHRS, CDR2 YFSETQ. Trimming shortened V by 4 bases and J by 0 bases, and 8 bases separated the two germline ends. DNA of the CDR3: TGCGCCAGCAGCCCGGGAGCCTCCTACGAGCAGTACTTC. As protein: CASSPGASYEQYF.

In its sample, this clone ranks as large (0.1 to 1%). This chain joins TRBV28 and TRBJ1-3, with D perhaps TRBD1 (5 bases). This CDR3 has 18 amino acids. CDR1 and CDR2 from the germline V gene are MDHEN and SYDVKM. The V end was cut by 4 bases, the J end by 0 bases, with 19 bases between. Here the CDR3 DNA reads TGTGCCAGCAGTTCCCTCCTGGTGCAGGGACTCTCTGGAAACACCATATATTTT. As protein: CASSSLLVQGLSGNTIYF.